Listed below are T cell receptor beta chains from one sample, sequenced in a study of blood T cell repertoires in COVID-19. Produced via immunoSEQ multiplex PCR; TCRdb's table is partial and in-frame only. The sample yields over 150,000 clones, approximately 91% seen once. The sample taken for sequencing was peripheral blood. All receptors come from a man between 18 and 29 years old with acute or convalescent COVID-19. Each CDR3 is given with its conserved first and last residue. The order of the fields is CDR3 protein, CDR3 DNA, V gene, D gene, J gene, clone size. D genes are given only for firm matches. A clone size is listed for some rows: how often the clone was seen (once, few, many), or a class if it is expanded.

cdr3_aa: CASSKNPVSGLAGSEGYEQYF
cdr3_nt: TGTGCCAGCAGCAAGAACCCGGTATCGGGACTAGCGGGATCTGAGGGCTACGAGCAGTACTTC
v_call: TRBV7-6
d_call: TRBD2
j_call: TRBJ2-7
clone_size: .

cdr3_aa: CASSLSGSFSYEQYF
cdr3_nt: TGTGCCAGCAGCTTATCCGGTTCTTTCTCCTACGAGCAGTACTTC
v_call: TRBV7-6
d_call: .
j_call: TRBJ2-7
clone_size: .

cdr3_aa: CASSTTRQGAHETQYF
cdr3_nt: TGTGCCAGTAGTACCACTCGACAGGGGGCGCATGAGACCCAGTACTTC
v_call: TRBV19
d_call: TRBD1
j_call: TRBJ2-5
clone_size: .

cdr3_aa: CASSQGVSYNEQFF
cdr3_nt: TGCGCCAGCAGCCAAGGGGTTTCCTACAATGAGCAGTTCTTC
v_call: TRBV5-1
d_call: .
j_call: TRBJ2-1
clone_size: .

cdr3_aa: CASRQLAGGETQYF
cdr3_nt: TGTGCCAGCAGACAACTAGCGGGGGGAGAGACCCAGTACTTC
v_call: TRBV6-5
d_call: TRBD2
j_call: TRBJ2-5
clone_size: once

cdr3_aa: CASSHYRVTDTQYF
cdr3_nt: TGTGCCAGCAGCCATTACAGGGTTACAGATACGCAGTATTTT
v_call: TRBV3-1/TRBV3-2
d_call: .
j_call: TRBJ2-3
clone_size: once

cdr3_aa: CASSLGASGRFGTDTQYF
cdr3_nt: TGCGCCAGCAGCTTGGGAGCTAGCGGGAGGTTTGGCACAGATACGCAGTATTTT
v_call: TRBV5-1
d_call: TRBD2
j_call: TRBJ2-3
clone_size: .

cdr3_aa: CASSASLAGGLPYEQYF
cdr3_nt: TGTGCCAGCAGCGCTTCTCTAGCGGGAGGTCTGCCCTACGAGCAGTACTTC
v_call: TRBV9
d_call: TRBD2
j_call: TRBJ2-7
clone_size: .

cdr3_aa: CASRPGTGNQPQHF
cdr3_nt: TGTGCCAGCAGACCCGGGACTGGGAATCAGCCCCAGCATTTT
v_call: TRBV2
d_call: .
j_call: TRBJ1-5
clone_size: .

cdr3_aa: CATSENRDMNTEAFF
cdr3_nt: TGTGCCACCAGTGAAAACCGAGACATGAACACTGAAGCTTTCTTT
v_call: TRBV24-1
d_call: .
j_call: TRBJ1-1
clone_size: .

cdr3_aa: CASSPEGRKGNTIYF
cdr3_nt: TGTGCCAGCAGCCCAGAGGGCAGGAAAGGAAACACCATATATTTT
v_call: TRBV5-5
d_call: .
j_call: TRBJ1-3
clone_size: .

cdr3_aa: CAWSVRTGVGNTIYF
cdr3_nt: TGTGCCTGGAGTGTAAGGACAGGGGTAGGAAACACCATATATTTT
v_call: TRBV30
d_call: TRBD1
j_call: TRBJ1-3
clone_size: .

cdr3_aa: CATSAAGTGAGGANVLTF
cdr3_nt: TGTGCCACCAGTGCCGCCGGGACAGGGGCAGGTGGGGCCAACGTCCTGACTTTC
v_call: TRBV24-1
d_call: TRBD1
j_call: TRBJ2-6
clone_size: .

cdr3_aa: CASSPASPGGVMETQYF
cdr3_nt: TGTGCCAGCTCACCGGCCTCTCCCGGGGGTGTTATGGAGACCCAGTACTTC
v_call: TRBV18
d_call: .
j_call: TRBJ2-5
clone_size: .

cdr3_aa: CASSRGTGNTIYF
cdr3_nt: TGTGCCAGCAGCCGAGGGACAGGAAACACCATATATTTT
v_call: TRBV3-1/TRBV3-2
d_call: .
j_call: TRBJ1-3
clone_size: .

cdr3_aa: CASSPRGRIMNTEAFF
cdr3_nt: TGCGCCAGCAGCCCCAGGGGCCGCATTATGAACACTGAAGCTTTCTTT
v_call: TRBV5-1
d_call: .
j_call: TRBJ1-1
clone_size: .

cdr3_aa: CASSTFDGTGLDNYGYTF
cdr3_nt: TGTGCCAGCAGCACCTTCGACGGGACAGGCCTCGATAACTATGGCTACACCTTC
v_call: TRBV5-6
d_call: TRBD1
j_call: TRBJ1-2
clone_size: .

cdr3_aa: CASRAGAVSYEQYF
cdr3_nt: TGCGCCAGCAGGGCAGGGGCCGTCTCCTACGAGCAGTACTTC
v_call: TRBV5-1
d_call: .
j_call: TRBJ2-7
clone_size: few

cdr3_aa: CASSWGGGGAIEQYF
cdr3_nt: TGTGCCAGCAGCTGGGGTGGAGGGGGGGCGATCGAGCAGTACTTC
v_call: TRBV5-8
d_call: .
j_call: TRBJ2-7
clone_size: .

cdr3_aa: CASSPGQVSYNEQFF
cdr3_nt: TGTGCCAGCAGCCCTGGCCAGGTATCCTACAATGAGCAGTTCTTC
v_call: TRBV7-6
d_call: .
j_call: TRBJ2-1
clone_size: .

cdr3_aa: CASSFGQGSQPQHF
cdr3_nt: TGTGCCAGCAGCTTCGGACAGGGGAGTCAGCCCCAGCATTTT
v_call: TRBV7-2
d_call: TRBD1
j_call: TRBJ1-5
clone_size: .

cdr3_aa: CASSVSTSGSETQYF
cdr3_nt: TGTGCCAGCAGCGTATCGACTAGCGGGAGTGAGACCCAGTACTTC
v_call: TRBV9
d_call: TRBD2
j_call: TRBJ2-5
clone_size: once

cdr3_aa: CASSQVSEDGYTF
cdr3_nt: TGCGCCAGCAGCCAAGTGTCAGAGGATGGCTACACCTTC
v_call: TRBV4-1
d_call: .
j_call: TRBJ1-2
clone_size: .

cdr3_aa: CASSLSRGVGELFF
cdr3_nt: TGTGCCAGCAGCTTGAGTCGGGGGGTTGGGGAGCTGTTTTTT
v_call: TRBV11-2
d_call: TRBD2
j_call: TRBJ2-2
clone_size: .

cdr3_aa: CASSFASSYNEQFF
cdr3_nt: TGCGCCAGCAGCTTTGCGAGCTCCTACAATGAGCAGTTCTTC
v_call: TRBV5-1
d_call: .
j_call: TRBJ2-1
clone_size: once

cdr3_aa: CASSPRDNYEQYF
cdr3_nt: TGTGCCAGCAGCCCACGGGACAACTACGAGCAGTACTTC
v_call: TRBV9
d_call: .
j_call: TRBJ2-7
clone_size: .

cdr3_aa: CASSRPGQGNEKLFF
cdr3_nt: TGTGCCAGTAGTCGACCGGGACAGGGAAATGAAAAACTGTTTTTT
v_call: TRBV19
d_call: TRBD1
j_call: TRBJ1-4
clone_size: .

cdr3_aa: CASSSRTDSYEQYF
cdr3_nt: TGTGCCAGCAGTTCCCGGACAGATTCCTACGAGCAGTACTTC
v_call: TRBV27
d_call: .
j_call: TRBJ2-7
clone_size: .

cdr3_aa: CASSLRESGANVLTF
cdr3_nt: TGCGCCAGCAGCTTAAGAGAATCTGGGGCCAACGTCCTGACTTTC
v_call: TRBV5-1
d_call: .
j_call: TRBJ2-6
clone_size: .

cdr3_aa: CAWDRGGGTEAFF
cdr3_nt: TGTGCCTGGGACAGGGGAGGAGGCACTGAAGCTTTCTTT
v_call: TRBV30
d_call: TRBD1
j_call: TRBJ1-1
clone_size: .

cdr3_aa: CASSFGQTDTQYF
cdr3_nt: TGTGCCAGCAGCTTTGGACAGACAGATACGCAGTATTTT
v_call: TRBV7-2
d_call: .
j_call: TRBJ2-3
clone_size: .

cdr3_aa: CASSLDRKNTEAFF
cdr3_nt: TGTGCCAGCTCTTTGGACAGAAAGAACACTGAAGCTTTCTTT
v_call: TRBV18
d_call: .
j_call: TRBJ1-1
clone_size: few

cdr3_aa: CASSKGLRGRRRKQYF
cdr3_nt: TGTGCCAGCAGCAAAGGACTGAGGGGGCGCAGAAGAAAGCAGTACTTC
v_call: TRBV21-1
d_call: .
j_call: TRBJ2-7
clone_size: .

cdr3_aa: CATSDSTAGGETQYF
cdr3_nt: TGTGCCACCAGTGATTCCACAGCGGGGGGAGAGACCCAGTACTTC
v_call: TRBV24-1
d_call: TRBD2
j_call: TRBJ2-5
clone_size: .

cdr3_aa: CASSLWRSNYGYTF
cdr3_nt: TGTGCCAGCAGCTTATGGAGATCTAACTATGGCTACACCTTC
v_call: TRBV7-8
d_call: .
j_call: TRBJ1-2
clone_size: once